A single sample is the source of the 28 T cell receptor beta chains below, sequenced in a study of T cells in Graves' hyperthyroidism and ophthalmopathy. The investigators amplified TCR beta CDR3 regions from RNA transcripts. HTBI primers drove first-round RT-PCR of the TCR CDR3. TCRdb redid the calling of the multiplex PCR reads with MiXCR, one entry per CDR3 protein. The sample shows 350,000 to 400,000 distinct CDR3 sequences, 15% to 20% of them seen only once. Specimen: blood. The receptors shown here come from a woman younger than 30 with Graves' hyperthyroidism.

This clonotype was counted only a few times. This chain connects TRBV18 to TRBJ2-6; 10 nucleotides line up with TRBD1. V dropped 3 bases and J dropped 0; count of bases not matched to a gene: 5. The germline gives CDR1 KGHSH, CDR2 LQKENI. This CDR3 is built from 18 residues. The CDR3 reads CASSPTGGSYSGANVLTF. The DNA for the CDR3 is TGTGCCAGCTCACCGACAGGGGGCTCCTACTCTGGGGCCAACGTCCTGACTTTC.

This clonotype was seen only a few times. CDR3: CASSLDGDSTDTQYF. DNA of the CDR3: TGTGCCAGCAGCTTGGACGGGGACTCTACAGATACGCAGTATTTT. The gene calls are TRBV5-4 and TRBJ2-3, with a weak D call TRBD2 (6 bases). V was cut by 0 bases and J by 3 bases, with 11 bases left in between. This CDR3 spans 15 amino acids. CDR1 SGHNT and CDR2 YYREEE come from the germline V gene (reference sequence).

The chain is built from TRBV12-3 or TRBV12-4 and TRBJ2-7; D not resolved. Trimming cost V 7 bases and J 1 base, with 20 bases left between them. This CDR3 comprises 16 residues. The CDR3: CASTERVGTPSYEQYF. In DNA, the CDR3 is TGTGCCAGCACCGAAAGGGTTGGCACCCCATCCTACGAGCAGTACTTC.

This clonotype showed up many times. The chain has TRBV2 and TRBJ1-1, with 7 positions matching TRBD1. With V trimmed by 7 bases and J by 0 bases, 5 bases remained unmatched. The germline gives CDR1 SNHLY, CDR2 FYNNEI. The CDR3 is 14 residues long. CDR3 coding DNA: TGTGCCAGCATACAGGGGCGCCTGAACACTGAAGCTTTCTTT. This sequence encodes CASIQGRLNTEAFF.

This clonotype has at least ten counts. V usage is TRBV15 and J usage is TRBJ1-3; a weak D match, TRBD1 (5 bases). This CDR3 has 15 amino acids. The germline V gene encodes CDR1 LNHNV and CDR2 YYDKDF (reference sequence). Trimming pared 2 bases from V and 4 bases from J, leaving 12 bases between. CDR3 DNA: TGTGCCACCAGCAGAATGGGACTTGAGGGAAACACCATATATTTT. Translated, it gives CATSRMGLEGNTIYF.

This clonotype was observed a few times. The chain uses TRBV10-3 and TRBJ1-6; D not certain. Trimming shortened V by 10 bases and J by 6 bases, and 22 bases separated the two germline ends. From germline, CDR1 is ENHRY and CDR2 SYGVKD. The CDR3 is made up of 16 amino acids. The CDR3 coding sequence is TGTGCCACCTCCGAGGGCAGGTCGAGCTTTAATTCACCCCTCCACTTT. Its translation is CATSEGRSSFNSPLHF.

The sample holds many counts of this clonotype. This chain uses TRBV7-8 with TRBJ2-7, with TRBD1 as a possible D gene (6 bases). Trimming shortened V by 4 bases and J by 1 base, and 11 bases separated the two germline ends. The CDR3 consists of 14 residues. CDR1 is SGHVS, CDR2 FQNEAQ, per germline. CDR3: CASSYRVPSYEQYF. For the CDR3, the DNA is TGTGCCAGCAGCTACAGGGTTCCGTCCTACGAGCAGTACTTC.

The rearrangement joins TRBV24-1 to TRBJ2-5; D tentatively fits TRBD1 or TRBD2 (6 bases each). The CDR3 extends over 13 amino acids. V was shortened by 5 bases and J by 4 bases, with 10 bases between the two germline ends. The germline V gene has CDR1 KGHDR and CDR2 SFDVKD. Written as DNA, the CDR3 is TGTGCCACCAGTGTCGGAGGGGGAGAGACCCAGTACTTC. It yields the protein CATSVGGGETQYF.

In its sample, this clonotype was seen many times. The gene calls are TRBV9 and TRBJ1-2; D may be TRBD1 (6 bases). Deletions cut 6 bases from V and 8 bases from J, with 20 bases between. Germline V CDR1 and CDR2: SGDLS, YYNGEE. The CDR3 totals 14 residues. The CDR3 loop is CASTISGDSWGYTF. The CDR3 DNA reads as TGTGCCAGCACCATATCAGGGGATTCCTGGGGCTACACCTTC. The full variable domain, its missing parts supplied by reference TRBV9 and TRBJ1-2, is DSGVTQTPKHLITATGQRVTLRCSPRSGDLSVYWYQQSLDQGLQFLIQYYNGEERAKGNILERFSAQQFPDLHSELNLSSLELGDSALYFCASTISGDSWGYTFGSGTRLTVV.

The gene calls are TRBV15 and TRBJ1-5; D gene uncertain. The germline CDR1 and CDR2 sequences are LNHNV and YYDKDF (reference sequence). Trimming removed 4 bases from V and 2 bases from J, with 15 bases in between. CDR3 size: 16 residues. CDR3 in amino acids: CATSTHRGAGNQPQHF. For the CDR3, the DNA is TGTGCCACCAGCACGCATAGAGGTGCGGGCAATCAGCCCCAGCATTTT.

The chain uses TRBV3-1 and TRBJ1-1, with D possibly being TRBD1 (5 bases). Germline V CDR1 and CDR2: LGHDT, YNNKEL (reference sequence). The CDR3 is 15 amino acids. The germline V and J ends were trimmed by 1 base and 1 base, with 10 bases remaining between them. In DNA form, the CDR3 reads TGTGCCAGCAGCCAAGGGGGAACAGGGAACACTGAAGCTTTCTTT. The encoded protein is CASSQGGTGNTEAFF.

This clonotype appeared many times. V and J are TRBV6-2 or TRBV6-3 and TRBJ2-7, with D tentatively TRBD2 (5 bases). The CDR3 contains 15 residues. Looked up from germline, CDR1 is MNHEY and CDR2 is SVGEGT. V lost 2 bases and J lost 3, with 14 bases in between. The CDR3 protein is CASSYGPGSLYEQYF. The DNA of the CDR3 is TGTGCCAGCAGTTACGGACCGGGGTCCCTCTACGAGCAGTACTTC.

This clonotype appeared many times. V usage is TRBV10-3 and J usage is TRBJ1-1; D is undetermined. The germline V gene has CDR1 ENHRY and CDR2 SYGVKD. V dropped 4 bases and J dropped 1 base, with 13 bases sitting between them. The CDR3 totals 15 residues. CDR3 DNA sequence: TGTGCCATCAGTGTGAATCTCCCGCCGAACACTGAAGCTTTCTTT. This codes for CAISVNLPPNTEAFF.

This clonotype was seen once. This sequence joins TRBV28 and TRBJ2-7; 8 nucleotides match TRBD1. Per germline, CDR1 MDHEN and CDR2 SYDVKM. The junction had 4 bases not matched to a gene; V was cut back by 6 bases and J by 3 bases. CDR3 length: 13 residues. DNA for the CDR3: TGTGCCAGCAGATCAGGGGGCGGCTACGAGCAGTACTTC. Its protein is CASRSGGGYEQYF.

On this clonotype: A much larger clone differs by one base, so this may be a read error. J is TRBJ2-7 and V is TRBV19; maybe TRBD1 (6 bases). The CDR3 is 12 amino acids. Germline CDR1 is LNHDA and CDR2 is SQIVND (reference sequence). This CDR3 is CASSEPGDEQCF. The DNA of the CDR3 is TGTGCTTCTTCCGAGCCAGGGGACGAGCAGTGCTTC.

This clonotype was recorded many times. The chain employs TRBV6-5 and TRBJ2-7; a weak D match, TRBD2 (5 bases). This CDR3 has 12 residues. Germline V CDR1 and CDR2: MNHEY, SVGAGI. Trimming took off 2 bases at V and 7 bases at J, with 9 bases between the two ends. The chain's CDR3 is CASSYGGREQYF. Here the CDR3 DNA reads TGTGCCAGCAGTTACGGAGGTCGAGAGCAGTACTTC.

The chain combines TRBV4-1 with TRBJ1-2; no clear D. The germline CDR1 and CDR2 sequences are MGHRA and YSYEKL. The CDR3 consists of 15 residues. V was pared by 1 base and J by 4 bases, with 13 bases between. CDR3 bases: TGCGCCAGCAGCCAAGTTTCTTGGGGTGGCTATGGCTACACCTTC. It translates to CASSQVSWGGYGYTF.

The chain is built from TRBV7-3 and TRBJ1-5; TRBD1 agrees at 7 bases. Looked up from germline, CDR1 is SGHTA and CDR2 is FQGTGA. Trimming at V came to 5 bases and at J to 5 bases, leaving 3 bases not matched to a gene. The CDR3 is 13 residues long. The CDR3 is CASSIRGDQPQHF. For the CDR3, the DNA is TGTGCCAGCAGCATCAGGGGGGATCAGCCCCAGCATTTT. Combining the CDR3 with reference TRBV7-3 and TRBJ1-5 gives the whole variable domain GAGVSQTPSNKVTEKGKYVELRCDPISGHTALYWYRQSLGQGPEFLIYFQGTGAADDSGLPNDRFFAVRPEGSVSTLKIQRTERGDSAVYLCASSIRGDQPQHFGDGTRLSIL.

Remarks on this clonotype: Since a much larger clone is just one base distant, this may be a read error. V usage is TRBV28 and J usage is TRBJ2-7, with a tentative D call TRBD1 (5 bases). Germline V gene lookup returns CDR1 MDHEN and CDR2 SYDVKM. The CDR3 runs to 14 residues. The CDR3: CASHRLLSSYEHYF. CDR3 coding DNA: TGTGCCAGCCACAGGCTTTTAAGCTCCTACGAGCACTACTTC.

In regard to this clonotype: A much larger clone lies a single base off, so this may be a read error. The CDR3 end shows no conserved phenylalanine or tryptophan, and so a read error is likely. The gene calls are TRBV5-1 and TRBJ1-1; 7 bases line up with TRBD1. The CDR3 totals 14 residues. Losses at the gene ends were 1 base for V and 3 bases for J; bases not matched to a gene: 3. The germline gives CDR1 SGHRS, CDR2 YFSETQ. In DNA, the CDR3 is TGCGCCAGCAGCTTGACAGGGGTCGACACTGAAGCTTTCTAT. It is translated as CASSLTGVDTEAFY.

This clonotype came up many times. V gene TRBV9 combines with J gene TRBJ2-7, with a tentative D call TRBD2 (5 bases). This CDR3 is 13 amino acids long. Germline V lookup: CDR1 SGDLS, CDR2 YYNGEE. Between the trimmed V and J ends, which lost 9 bases and 6 bases, there was a span of 19 bases. CDR3: CAIEGPELGEQYF. CDR3 nucleotide sequence: TGTGCCATCGAGGGCCCTGAGCTCGGCGAGCAGTACTTC.

As regards this clonotype: Relative to the germline gene, one junction end is altered; a read error may explain this. V and J are TRBV6-1 and TRBJ1-3; D not resolved. Germline values: CDR1 MNHNS, CDR2 SASEGT. The CDR3 covers 10 residues. CDR3 DNA sequence: TGTGCCAGCAGTGAAACCTCACTGGATTTT. It is translated as CASSETSLDF.

The chain joins TRBV18 to TRBJ1-2; no clear D gene. Germline V gene lookup returns CDR1 KGHSH and CDR2 LQKENI. V was clipped by 3 bases and J by 6 bases, with 14 bases between them. This CDR3 is 14 amino acids long. The CDR3, as DNA: TGTGCCAGCTCACCCGGGAGGACCTCCGATGGCTACACCTTC. Its protein product is CASSPGRTSDGYTF.

This clonotype has at least ten counts. The chain recombines TRBV20-1 with TRBJ2-7; no clear D. The germline V and J ends were trimmed by 7 bases and 7 bases, with 14 bases remaining between them. The CDR3 is 11 amino acids. Germline CDR1 is DFQATT and CDR2 is SNEGSKA (reference sequence). This CDR3 reads CSVGQAREQYF. The CDR3 nucleotides read TGCAGTGTCGGGCAGGCTCGTGAGCAGTACTTC.

This clonotype was observed at least ten times. V gene TRBV12-3 or TRBV12-4 combines with J gene TRBJ1-5; possibly TRBD1 for D (5 bases). V lost 6 bases and J 0 bases, leaving 9 bases between the germline ends. CDR3 length equals 14 residues. The CDR3 here is CASRTTGSNQPQHF. For the CDR3, the DNA is TGTGCCAGCAGGACAACAGGTAGCAATCAGCCCCAGCATTTT.

This clonotype was seen many times. V and J are TRBV11-2 and TRBJ1-2; D is perhaps TRBD1 (6 bases). The CDR3 is made up of 18 amino acids. Germline-derived CDR1 and CDR2 are SGHAT and FQNNGV. V shed 5 bases and J shed 4 bases, with 26 bases lying between them. The DNA for the CDR3 is TGTGCCAGCAGCCCCCTTCCGGGGGCCTTCCCCCTACTCTATGGCTACACCTTC. Protein sequence: CASSPLPGAFPLLYGYTF. The full variable domain, rest sourced from reference TRBV11-2 and TRBJ1-2, is EAGVAQSPRYKIIEKRQSVAFWCNPISGHATLYWYQQILGQGPKLLIQFQNNGVVDDSQLPKDRFSAERLKGVDSTLKIQPAKLEDSAVYLCASSPLPGAFPLLYGYTFGSGTRLTVV.

The chain has TRBV29-1 and TRBJ1-1; D gene ambiguous. Germline V gives CDR1 SQVTM, CDR2 ANQGSEA. Trimming cost V 4 bases and J 7 bases, with 16 bases left between them. The CDR3 has 13 residues. The CDR3: CSVAGRVRDEAFF. The CDR3 region has the DNA TGCAGCGTTGCAGGCCGGGTGAGGGATGAAGCTTTCTTT.

At least ten counts were recorded for this clonotype. The gene calls are TRBV6-4 and TRBJ1-5; D unresolved. The CDR3 extends over 16 amino acids. V shed 0 bases and J shed 4 bases, with 13 bases lying between them. Germline assignment: CDR1 MRHNA and CDR2 SNTAGT. CDR3 sequence reads: CASSDSTRSGNQPQHF. The CDR3 DNA is TGTGCCAGCAGTGACTCGACAAGGTCGGGGAATCAGCCCCAGCATTTT.